The 23 T cell receptor beta chains below come from one sample, sequenced in a study of OX40 agonist ivuxolimab in advanced cancers. The assay was immunoSEQ multiplex PCR, and TCRdb's table has in-frame clones only and misses some. The sample consists of approximately 35,000 clones, 60% to 75% of them appearing once. The input for sequencing was CD4+ or CD8+ T cells sorted from blood, taken in a trial of the OX40 agonist ivuxolimab. The receptors derive from an adult with an advanced solid tumor such as melanoma, head and neck, liver or kidney cancer.

This rearrangement joins TRBV10-2 to TRBJ1-2; D unresolved. Per the germline V gene, CDR1 is WSHSY and CDR2 is SAAADI. The ends were cut back, 3 bases at V and 0 bases at J, with 8 bases in the middle. This CDR3 is built from 14 residues. The CDR3 DNA reads as TGCGCCAGCAGTGATCTGGCAGCTAACTATGGCTACACCTTC. Protein sequence: CASSDLAANYGYTF.

The V gene is TRBV7-6, the J gene TRBJ1-1; D gene uncertain. Germline V lookup: CDR1 SGHVS, CDR2 FNYEAQ. CDR3 length: 14 amino acids. V lost 5 bases to trimming and J lost 6 bases, with 16 bases between them. The CDR3 DNA reads TGTGCCAGCAGCCCCCGAGAAGGTCCCGCTGAAGCTTTCTTT. Its translation: CASSPREGPAEAFF. Full variable domain (outside the CDR3, taken from reference TRBV7-6 and TRBJ1-1): GAGVSQSPRYKVTKRGQDVALRCDPISGHVSLYWYRQALGQGPEFLTYFNYEAQQDKSGLPNDRFSAERPEGSISTLTIQRTEQRDSAMYRCASSPREGPAEAFFGQGTRLTVV.

The chain has TRBV5-1 and TRBJ1-5, with 8 bases identical to TRBD1. This CDR3 region has 15 residues. The V gene end was trimmed by 3 bases and the J gene end by 7 bases; junction bases not matched to a gene: 9. Per germline, CDR1 SGHRS and CDR2 YFSETQ. The CDR3 DNA reads TGCGCCAGCAGCTCGGAGACAGGGGTCGGCCAGCCCCAGCATTTT. It is translated as CASSSETGVGQPQHF.

This clone occurred once. V is TRBV28 and J is TRBJ1-2; D call uncertain. Germline CDR1 MDHEN, CDR2 SYDVKM. Trimming left V 3 bases short and J 4 bases short, with 12 bases between. This CDR3 has 14 residues. CDR3 sequence: CASSFAPPVYGYTF. The CDR3 DNA is TGTGCCAGCAGTTTCGCCCCGCCGGTCTATGGCTACACCTTC.

The chain couples TRBV5-6 to TRBJ2-3; 8 bases are a match to TRBD2. CDR1 and CDR2 from the germline V gene are SGHDT and YYEEEE. V dropped 2 bases and J dropped 2; count of bases not matched to a gene: 10. The CDR3 sequence is 17 residues long. CDR3 sequence reads: CASSFTGAGAITDTQYF. In DNA form, the CDR3 reads TGTGCCAGCAGCTTTACCGGAGCGGGGGCCATCACAGATACGCAGTATTTT.

This chain uses TRBV6-6 with TRBJ2-3; 13 bases match TRBD2. V dropped 4 bases and J dropped 6; count of bases not matched to a gene: 7. The length of the CDR3 is 16 residues. From germline, CDR1 is MNHNY and CDR2 SVGAGI (reference sequence). CDR3 sequence (DNA): TGTGCCAGCAGTTGGACTAGCGGGGGCCGGGAGGATACGCAGTATTTT. Its translation: CASSWTSGGREDTQYF.

The chain recombines TRBV11-2 with TRBJ1-2; unclear D gene. V was pared by 0 bases and J by 7 bases, with 6 bases between. The CDR3 length is 12 residues. Germline V gene lookup returns CDR1 SGHAT and CDR2 FQNNGV. CDR3 amino acids: CASSLDPVGYTF. As DNA, the CDR3 is TGTGCCAGCAGCTTAGATCCCGTTGGCTACACCTTC.

The genes are TRBV9 and TRBJ1-2; 8 bases are a match to TRBD1. Germline V CDR1 and CDR2: SGDLS, YYNGEE. The trim removed 3 bases at V and 8 bases at J, leaving 3 bases unmatched. This CDR3 is 12 amino acids long. This CDR3 is CASSATGGGYTF. CDR3 coding DNA: TGTGCCAGCAGCGCCACAGGGGGAGGCTACACCTTC.

This chain links TRBV10-2 with TRBJ2-6; TRBD2 matches at 7 bases. The CDR3 contains 16 residues. The ends lost 8 bases at V and 0 bases at J; junction bases unmatched: 7. Germline CDR1 is WSHSY and CDR2 is SAAADI. Written as DNA, the CDR3 is TGCGCCAGCCGCGGGGGTCGGACCTCTGGGGCCAACGTCCTGACTTTC. Its translation is CASRGGRTSGANVLTF.

The rearrangement links TRBV11-2 to TRBJ2-4, with 7 bases aligning to TRBD2. The CDR3 is made up of 13 amino acids. V gave up 5 bases and J gave up 9 bases; unmatched junction bases: 7. The V gene's germline CDR1 is SGHAT and CDR2 FQNNGV. The DNA for the CDR3 is TGTGCCAGCAGCCAAGCGGGGATGGGCATTCAGTACTTC. This encodes CASSQAGMGIQYF.

The chain employs TRBV11-1 and TRBJ1-1; D may be TRBD1 (5 bases). CDR1 is SGHAT and CDR2 is FQDESV in the germline V gene (reference sequence). The V end lost 3 bases, the J end lost 11 bases, and 19 bases lay between the germline ends. The CDR3 consists of 14 residues. The CDR3 bases are TGTGCCAGCAGCTTGGTTGGAGGGGCAGGTGGGGCTTTCTTT. Translation: CASSLVGGAGGAFF.

The gene calls are TRBV6-5 and TRBJ2-6, with D unresolved. Per the germline V gene, CDR1 is MNHEY and CDR2 is SVGAGI. The CDR3 has 16 residues. Trimming cost V 0 bases and J 4 bases, with 10 bases left between them. CDR3 coding DNA: TGTGCCAGCAGTTACTCGAAATTGGTAGGGGCCAACGTCCTGACTTTC. The encoded protein is CASSYSKLVGANVLTF.

This CDR3 reads CASSLSVRVGNTIYF. DNA of the CDR3: TGTGCCAGCAGCTTAAGCGTGAGGGTTGGAAACACCATATATTTT. The V gene is TRBV11-2, the J gene TRBJ1-3; D uncertain. The V gene's germline CDR1 is SGHAT and CDR2 FQNNGV. The CDR3 sequence is 15 residues long. V was clipped by 2 bases and J by 3 bases, with 11 bases between them.

The V gene is TRBV11-2, the J gene TRBJ2-2; 15 bases align to TRBD2. CDR1 is SGHAT, CDR2 FQNNGV, per germline. The junction had 0 bases not matched to a gene; V was cut back by 4 bases and J by 6 bases. The CDR3 is made up of 15 amino acids. The CDR3 DNA follows: TGTGCCAGCAGCTGGACTAGCGGGGGGGCCGGGGAGCTGTTTTTT. Translating gives CASSWTSGGAGELFF.

The V gene is TRBV27, the J gene TRBJ2-4, with D possibly being TRBD2 (6 bases). The CDR3 is made up of 15 amino acids. Trimming took off 4 bases at V and 0 bases at J, with 10 bases between the two ends. Germline loops: CDR1 MNHEY, CDR2 SMNVEV (reference sequence). The CDR3 sequence: CASSYGGVAKNIQYF. CDR3 bases: TGTGCCAGCAGTTACGGGGGAGTAGCCAAAAACATTCAGTACTTC.

This clone has just one count. The chain joins TRBV2 to TRBJ1-2; no reliable D call. The CDR3 has 16 amino acids. Germline assignment: CDR1 SNHLY and CDR2 FYNNEI. Deletions cut 6 bases from V and 4 bases from J, with 21 bases between. The CDR3 loop reads CASRAPSQPSLYGYTF. DNA of the CDR3: TGTGCCAGCAGGGCCCCCTCACAGCCCAGTCTCTATGGCTACACCTTC.

This clone has a single count. This rearrangement joins TRBV6-5 to TRBJ1-2; D remains ambiguous. Between the trimmed V and J ends, which lost 8 bases and 0 bases, there was a span of 7 bases. The CDR3 spans 12 residues. The germline V gene encodes CDR1 MNHEY and CDR2 SVGAGI. The CDR3 protein is CASSGPNYGYTF. In nucleotides, the CDR3 is TGTGCCAGCTCGGGCCCTAACTATGGCTACACCTTC.

This rearrangement joins TRBV5-1 to TRBJ2-5; either TRBD1 or TRBD2 may supply D (5 bases each). The germline V gene has CDR1 SGHRS and CDR2 YFSETQ. V was trimmed by 0 bases and J by 2 bases, leaving 11 bases between them. The CDR3 contains 15 residues. DNA for the CDR3: TGCGCCAGCAGCTTGGGAGGGGTGACACAAGAGACCCAGTACTTC. Encoded protein: CASSLGGVTQETQYF.

This chain connects TRBV10-3 to TRBJ2-3, with no clear D. CDR1 is ENHRY, CDR2 SYGVKD, per germline. The V and J ends lost 8 bases and 0 bases respectively, with 15 bases between them. The CDR3 has 15 residues. The CDR3 sequence: CAIGGPESSTDTQYF. The CDR3 DNA sequence: TGTGCCATCGGTGGCCCGGAATCTAGCACAGATACGCAGTATTTT.

This chain uses TRBV18 with TRBJ2-5; either TRBD1 or TRBD2 may fit D (5 bases each). The DNA end lines up better with TRBJ2-7; the J call may be wrong. CDR3 length equals 13 residues. Germline V gene data show CDR1 as KGHSH and CDR2 as LQKENI. As DNA, the CDR3 is TGTGCCAGCTCACGGGGCGGGTCCTACGAGCAGTACTTC. As protein: CASSRGGSYEQYF.

This clone was recorded once. J is TRBJ1-2 and V is TRBV5-1; the D is unclear. Germline CDR1 reads SGHRS; CDR2 reads YFSETQ. Trimming took 0 bases from V and 4 from J, leaving 13 bases between them. The CDR3 has 15 amino acids. This CDR3 reads CASSLALTRSYGYTF. The CDR3 nucleotides read TGCGCCAGCAGCTTGGCCCTCACAAGGAGCTATGGCTACACCTTC.

This clone was seen a handful of times. The CDR3 region has the DNA TGTGCCAGCAGCTTGGCCCCAGGGCGTGGAAACACCATATATTTT. It is translated as CASSLAPGRGNTIYF. The chain has TRBV5-5 and TRBJ1-3; D possibly corresponds to TRBD1 (5 bases). This CDR3 spans 15 amino acids. V was clipped by 0 bases and J by 3 bases, with 10 bases between them. Germline V gives CDR1 SGHKS, CDR2 YYEKEE (reference sequence).

The chain combines TRBV12-5 with TRBJ1-1; 8 bases align to TRBD1. The V gene end was trimmed by 6 bases and the J gene end by 1 base; junction bases not matched to a gene: 16. Germline CDR1 LGHNT, CDR2 FRNRAP. This CDR3 is 18 amino acids long. The CDR3 DNA follows: TGTGCTAGTGGCCAAGTGCTCGCGGACAGGGAGCAGAACACTGAAGCTTTCTTT. Amino acid sequence: CASGQVLADREQNTEAFF.